What follows are 10 T cell receptor beta chains derived from one specimen sequenced in a study of blood T cell repertoires in COVID-19. Assay used: immunoSEQ multiplex PCR; TCRdb lists only in-frame clones, some missing. The data contain a few hundred thousand clones, 75% to 90% of them singletons. The sequencing input was peripheral blood. The receptors were sampled from a woman in her twenties or thirties who had recovered from COVID-19.

The chain uses TRBV6-5 and TRBJ1-2, with D possibly TRBD1 on 5 matching bases. Germline V gene data show CDR1 as MNHEY and CDR2 as SVGAGI. CDR3 size: 15 residues. The ends were cut back, 4 bases at V and 2 bases at J, with 14 bases in the middle. CDR3 sequence: CASSSPGTGNYGYTF. The DNA for the CDR3 is TGTGCCAGCAGTTCTCCCGGGACTGGGAACTATGGCTACACCTTC.

The CDR3 DNA follows: TGTGCCAGCAGCTTGGCGCGGAGCAATCAGCCCCAGCATTTT. Encoded protein: CASSLARSNQPQHF. The chain employs TRBV5-8 and TRBJ1-5; D is unclear. CDR3 size: 14 residues. V gave up 0 bases and J gave up 1 base, with 5 bases separating them. Germline V gene lookup returns CDR1 SGHTS and CDR2 YDEGEE.

The chain links TRBV6-5 to TRBJ2-2; D is perhaps TRBD2 (5 bases). Trimming removed 5 bases at V and 8 bases at J, with 6 bases between. CDR3 length: 11 amino acids. From germline, CDR1 is MNHEY and CDR2 SVGAGI. CDR3 in amino acids: CASSPGGELFF. CDR3 DNA: TGTGCCAGCAGTCCGGGGGGGGAGCTGTTTTTT.

This chain joins TRBV5-1 and TRBJ2-2; D is unresolved. Trimming stripped 0 bases from V and 8 bases from J, with 8 bases between. Germline V CDR1 and CDR2: SGHRS, YFSETQ. The CDR3 is 13 residues long. CDR3 region: CASSLDFGGELFF. CDR3 in DNA: TGCGCCAGCAGCTTGGACTTCGGGGGGGAGCTGTTTTTT.

The V and J genes are TRBV5-1 and TRBJ1-2, with D possibly matching TRBD1 (6 bases). CDR3 size: 14 residues. CDR1 is SGHRS and CDR2 is YFSETQ in the germline V gene. Trimming removed 0 bases at V and 5 bases at J, with 11 bases between. The CDR3, as DNA: TGCGCCAGCAGCTTGGGGCAGGGGTATTATGGCTACACCTTC. This codes for CASSLGQGYYGYTF.

CDR3 nucleotide sequence: TGCAGCGTTGTTCAAGGGACAGGGGTCGGCTACACCTTC. Its translation: CSVVQGTGVGYTF. V gene TRBV29-1 combines with J gene TRBJ1-2, with TRBD1 identical over 10 bases. V was clipped by 4 bases and J by 8 bases; unmatched bases: 7. CDR3 length equals 13 residues. From germline, CDR1 is SQVTM and CDR2 ANQGSEA.

This chain connects TRBV4-1 to TRBJ2-1; D may be TRBD1 (6 bases). In germline, CDR1 is MGHRA, CDR2 YSYEKL. This CDR3 is 16 amino acids long. With 4 bases removed from V and 0 bases from J, the gap between germline ends came to 13 bases. In DNA, the CDR3 is TGCGCCAGCAGCCGGCATACAGGGAACTCCTACAATGAGCAGTTCTTC. Translation: CASSRHTGNSYNEQFF.

The CDR3, as DNA: TGTGCCAGCAGTGAAGCGTGGGGGACAGCCTACGAGCAGTACTTC. Translated: CASSEAWGTAYEQYF. The genes are TRBV6-1 and TRBJ2-7; 7 bases match TRBD1. V shed 0 bases and J 2 bases; nucleotides not matched to a gene: 4. The CDR3 runs 15 residues. CDR1 and CDR2 from the germline V gene are MNHNS and SASEGT.

DNA for the CDR3: TGTGCCAGCAGTGAACCAGGCTCAGCATACTATGGCTACACCTTC. This codes for CASSEPGSAYYGYTF. The rearrangement joins TRBV6-1 to TRBJ1-2; D remains ambiguous. The length of the CDR3 is 15 residues. V shed 2 bases and J shed 3 bases, with 13 bases lying between them. Germline-derived CDR1 and CDR2 are MNHNS and SASEGT.

V usage is TRBV7-9 and J usage is TRBJ2-3, with 9 bases that match TRBD2. CDR1 is SEHNR, CDR2 FQNEAQ, per germline (reference sequence). The CDR3 consists of 15 residues. V lost 5 bases, J lost 7 bases, and 10 bases stayed unmatched. The CDR3 DNA sequence: TGTGCCAGCAGCCACTCCGGGACTAGCAAAAATACGCAGTATTTT. Its protein is CASSHSGTSKNTQYF.